This TCR beta chain was documented in a study of OX40 agonist ivuxolimab in advanced cancers. CDR1 is ENHRY, CDR2 SYGVKD, per germline. Unmatched junction bases numbered 7, after V lost 0 bases and J lost 2 bases. This CDR3 is built from 16 residues. This clone appeared a single time. Its antigen is undetermined. Findings and caveats of the study: In the 0.1 to 3.0 mg/kg range, CD4+ and CD8+ blood T cells had expanded clonally by week 6.

TCRdb's table, derived via immunoSEQ multiplex PCR, lists solely in-frame clones and lacks some. The sample lists around 90,000 clones; around 90% were seen once. The sequencing used CD4+ or CD8+ T cells sorted from blood, collected in a trial of the OX40 agonist ivuxolimab. The chain joins TRBV10-3 to TRBJ2-7, with TRBD2 matching over 7 bases. This receptor was obtained from an adult with an advanced solid tumor such as melanoma, head and neck, liver or kidney cancer. CDR3 in amino acids: CAISESPPGGTYEQYF. Here the CDR3 DNA reads TGTGCCATCAGTGAGTCCCCCCCGGGAGGTACCTACGAGCAGTACTTC.